These T cell receptor beta chains were read from a single sample in a study of T cell repertoires in ileal Crohn's disease. Here immunoSEQ multiplex PCR was the method, and the copy in TCRdb shows in-frame clones only, minus some. The table has 13,000 or so clones, around 80% seen once. Sequencing was done on a sample of ileal tissue. These receptors all stem from an adult with Crohn's disease. Both conserved end residues are part of each CDR3. The D gene is left open where the match is weak. Clone sizes are given selectively: once, few, many, or a class where the clone is expanded.

>once|TRBV7-2|TRBJ1-1|NA
TGTGCCAGCAGCTTACGAGGGAGAAACACTGAAGCTTTCTTT
CASSLRGRNTEAFF
>NA|TRBV7-9|TRBJ2-7|NA
TGTGCCAGCAGCTTAGGGACAACCTACGAGCAGTACTTC
CASSLGTTYEQYF
>NA|TRBV7-9|TRBJ1-4|TRBD1
TGTGCCAGCAGCAGCAGAGGGGGCGCAGCAACTAATGAAAAACTGTTTTTT
CASSSRGGAATNEKLFF
>few|TRBV4-2|TRBJ1-5|TRBD1
TGTGCCAGCAGCCTTGGACAGGCGGATCAGCCCCAGCATTTT
CASSLGQADQPQHF
>NA|TRBV19|TRBJ2-1|TRBD1
TGTGCCAGTAGTCAGACAGGGGGTCATGGTGAGCAGTTCTTC
CASSQTGGHGEQFF
>NA|TRBV5-6|TRBJ2-1|TRBD2
TGTGCCAGTAGCGGGAGGAATTCCTACAATGAGCAGTTCTTC
CASSGRNSYNEQFF
>NA|TRBV11-3|TRBJ2-3|TRBD1
TGTGCCAGCAGCTCGGGACAGGGGGAAGGAACAGATACGCAGTATTTT
CASSSGQGEGTDTQYF
>NA|TRBV27|TRBJ2-7|TRBD1
TGTGCCAGCAGCCTACAGGGGTCGCACGAGCAGTACTTC
CASSLQGSHEQYF
>NA|TRBV6-4|TRBJ2-5|TRBD2
TGTGCCAGCAGTGAGATCGCGGGGGGGCAAGAGACCCAGTACTTC
CASSEIAGGQETQYF
>NA|TRBV4-1|TRBJ2-1|NA
TGCGCCAGCAGCCTCAGGGAGGGGGACAATGAGCAGTTCTTC
CASSLREGDNEQFF